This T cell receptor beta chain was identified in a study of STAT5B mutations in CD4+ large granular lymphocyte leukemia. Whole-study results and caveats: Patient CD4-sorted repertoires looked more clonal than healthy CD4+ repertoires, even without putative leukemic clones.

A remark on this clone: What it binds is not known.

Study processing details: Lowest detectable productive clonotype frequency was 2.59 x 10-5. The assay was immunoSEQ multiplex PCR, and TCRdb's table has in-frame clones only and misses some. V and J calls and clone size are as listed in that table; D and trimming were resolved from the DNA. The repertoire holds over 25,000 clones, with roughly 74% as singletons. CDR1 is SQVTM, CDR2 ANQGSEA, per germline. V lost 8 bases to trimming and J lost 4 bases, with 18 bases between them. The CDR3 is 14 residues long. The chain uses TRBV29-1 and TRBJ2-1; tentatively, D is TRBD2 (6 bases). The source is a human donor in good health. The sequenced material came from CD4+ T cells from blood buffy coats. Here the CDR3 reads CSHGTGEYYNEQFF. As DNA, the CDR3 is TGCAGCCATGGTACGGGAGAATATTACAATGAGCAGTTCTTC.